The clone carrying this T cell receptor (beta chain) was observed at least ten times. Its antigen is currently unknown. The source of the sample is a study of T cells in Graves' hyperthyroidism and ophthalmopathy. Study observations and caveats: Most expanded thyroid clonotypes above 0.001 recurred in blood. Using 13 V-J features, a model discriminated ophthalmopathy from stable hyperthyroidism.

The diagnostic basis comprised clinical symptoms, serum thyroxine and TRAb, thyroid ultrasound and orbital computed tomography. Researchers took RNA transcripts and amplified the TCR beta CDR3 regions from them. First-round RT-PCR of the TCR CDR3 relied on the HTBI primer set. TCRdb re-analysed the multiplex PCR reads in MiXCR, keeping a single row per CDR3 protein. This sample has hundreds of thousands of distinct CDR3 sequences; roughly 17% occur once, and the top ten carry less than 35%. The V gene end was trimmed by 6 bases and the J gene end by 6 bases; junction bases not matched to a gene: 9. Germline V gene data show CDR1 as MDHEN and CDR2 as SYDVKM. The CDR3 covers 14 residues.

The origin of this receptor is a woman younger than 30 with Graves' ophthalmopathy. Sequenced input: blood. The chain uses TRBV28 and TRBJ1-2; 8 bases are a match to TRBD1. CDR3 sequence: CASSRGQGSHGYTF. The DNA for the CDR3 is TGTGCCAGCAGCCGCGGACAGGGATCTCATGGCTACACCTTC.